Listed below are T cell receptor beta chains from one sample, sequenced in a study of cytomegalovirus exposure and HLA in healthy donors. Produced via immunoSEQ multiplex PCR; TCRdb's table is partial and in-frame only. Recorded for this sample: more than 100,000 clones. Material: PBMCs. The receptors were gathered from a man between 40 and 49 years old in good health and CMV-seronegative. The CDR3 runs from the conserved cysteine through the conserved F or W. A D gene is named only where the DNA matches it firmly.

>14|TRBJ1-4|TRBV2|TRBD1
CASLEDRVNEKLFF
TGTGCCAGCCTGGAGGACAGGGTAAATGAAAAACTGTTTTTT
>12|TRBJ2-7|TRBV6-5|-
CASSTTSYEQYF
TGTGCCAGCAGTACTACATCCTACGAGCAGTACTTC
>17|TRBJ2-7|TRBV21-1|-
CASSKGLGLAETYEQYF
TGTGCCAGCAGCAAAGGTCTAGGACTAGCGGAGACCTACGAGCAGTACTTC
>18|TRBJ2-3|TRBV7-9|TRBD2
CASSLVRSLAGTTDTQYF
TGTGCCAGCAGCTTAGTACGTTCCCTAGCGGGAACTACAGATACGCAGTATTTT
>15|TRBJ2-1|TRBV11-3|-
CASSYHGAGKNEQFF
TGTGCCAGCAGCTACCATGGGGCAGGGAAAAATGAGCAGTTCTTC
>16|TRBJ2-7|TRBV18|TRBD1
CASSPSGTGALYEQYF
TGTGCCAGCTCACCTTCCGGGACAGGGGCTTTGTACGAGCAGTACTTC
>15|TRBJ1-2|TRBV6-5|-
CASSYFGKGDYGYTF
TGTGCCAGCAGTTACTTCGGGAAAGGAGACTATGGCTACACCTTC
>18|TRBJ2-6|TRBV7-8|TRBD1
CASSLQTGRASGANVLTF
TGTGCCAGCAGCTTACAGACAGGGAGAGCCTCTGGGGCCAACGTCCTGACTTTC
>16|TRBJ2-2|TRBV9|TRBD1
CASSARQGANTGELFF
TGTGCCAGCAGCGCCCGACAGGGGGCGAACACCGGGGAGCTGTTTTTT
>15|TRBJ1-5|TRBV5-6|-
CASSLGAGLGKPQHF
TGTGCCAGCAGCTTGGGGGCAGGGCTTGGGAAGCCCCAGCATTTT
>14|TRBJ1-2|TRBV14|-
CASSPQFGGNGYTF
TGTGCCAGCAGCCCGCAATTCGGGGGTAATGGCTACACCTTC
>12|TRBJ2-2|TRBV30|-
CAWKADTGELFF
TGTGCCTGGAAAGCGGACACCGGGGAGCTGTTTTTT
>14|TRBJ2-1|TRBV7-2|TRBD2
CASSFGGRVHEQFF
TGTGCCAGCAGCTTCGGCGGGAGGGTCCATGAGCAGTTCTTC
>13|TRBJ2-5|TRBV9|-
CASSGQYQETQYF
TGTGCCAGCAGCGGACAATATCAAGAGACCCAGTACTTC
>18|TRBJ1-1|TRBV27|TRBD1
CASKGARGFISLSTEAFF
TGTGCCAGCAAAGGGGCCAGGGGGTTTATTAGTTTAAGTACTGAAGCTTTCTTT
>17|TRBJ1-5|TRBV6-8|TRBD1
CASSYGSGTGVHQPQHF
TGTGCCAGCAGTTACGGTTCCGGGACAGGAGTTCATCAGCCCCAGCATTTT
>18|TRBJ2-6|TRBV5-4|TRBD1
CASSSPGTGGSGANVLTF
TGTGCCAGCAGCTCGCCCGGGACAGGGGGCTCTGGGGCCAACGTCCTGACTTTC
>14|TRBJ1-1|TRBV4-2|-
CASSQGTRNTEAFF
TGTGCCAGCAGCCAAGGAACGAGGAACACTGAAGCTTTCTTT
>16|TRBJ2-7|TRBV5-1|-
CASSFSSAAGRGEQYF
TGCGCCAGCAGCTTTAGCAGTGCGGCAGGGCGGGGAGAGCAGTACTTC
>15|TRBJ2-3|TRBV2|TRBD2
CASRRTSGSADTQYF
TGTGCCAGCAGGCGGACTAGCGGGAGCGCAGATACGCAGTATTTT
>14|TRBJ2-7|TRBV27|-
CASSSDIGDYEQYF
TGTGCCAGCAGTTCGGACATAGGAGACTACGAGCAGTACTTC
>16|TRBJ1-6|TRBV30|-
CAAPADRTYVNSPLHF
TGTGCCGCCCCAGCCGACAGAACGTACGTTAATTCACCCCTCCACTTT
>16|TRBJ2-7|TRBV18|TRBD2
CASSPPITSAEGEQYF
TGTGCCAGCTCACCACCCATCACTAGCGCCGAGGGGGAGCAGTACTTC
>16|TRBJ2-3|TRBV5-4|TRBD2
CATHPVLAGDPDTQYF
TGTGCCACCCACCCGGTACTAGCGGGAGACCCAGATACGCAGTATTTT
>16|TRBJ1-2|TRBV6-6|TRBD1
CASSPRGQGIFLGYTF
TGTGCCAGCAGCCCCAGGGGACAGGGAATATTTTTAGGCTACACCTTC
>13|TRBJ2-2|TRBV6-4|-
CASRGQYNGELFF
TGTGCCAGCAGAGGACAGTATAACGGGGAGCTGTTTTTT
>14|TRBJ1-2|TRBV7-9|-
CASRRTESNYGYTF
TGTGCCAGCAGGCGGACAGAGTCTAACTATGGCTACACCTTC
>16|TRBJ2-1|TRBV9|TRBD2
CASSVSSGNSYNEQFF
TGTGCCAGCAGCGTATCTAGCGGAAACTCCTACAATGAGCAGTTCTTC
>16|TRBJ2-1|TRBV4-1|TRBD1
CASSPGTGYGRAEQFF
TGCGCCAGCAGCCCTGGGACAGGGTATGGACGAGCTGAGCAGTTCTTC
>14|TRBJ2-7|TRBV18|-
CASSPDSLSYEQYF
TGTGCCAGCTCACCGGACAGTTTATCCTACGAGCAGTACTTC
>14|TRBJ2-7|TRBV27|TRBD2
CASSASGVSHEQYF
TGTGCCAGCAGTGCTAGCGGGGTCTCCCACGAGCAGTACTTC
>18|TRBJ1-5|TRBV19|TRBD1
CASSNLQTGGNSNQPQHF
TGTGCCAGTAGTAACCTTCAGACAGGGGGCAATAGCAATCAGCCCCAGCATTTT
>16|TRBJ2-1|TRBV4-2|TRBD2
CASSPTGGSFNNEQFF
TGTGCCAGCAGCCCAACTGGCGGGAGCTTCAACAATGAGCAGTTCTTC
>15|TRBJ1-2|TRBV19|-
CASSIVGQLNYGYTF
TGTGCCAGTAGTATAGTCGGACAGCTTAACTATGGCTACACCTTC
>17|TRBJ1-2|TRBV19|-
CASRAGTGISLGYGYTF
TGTGCCAGTAGAGCCGGGACTGGAATCTCCCTGGGCTATGGCTACACCTTC
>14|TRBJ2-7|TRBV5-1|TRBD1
CASSQQGASYEQYF
TGCGCCAGCAGTCAACAGGGGGCGTCCTACGAGCAGTACTTC
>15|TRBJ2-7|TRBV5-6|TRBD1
CASSQPGQGPYEQYF
TGTGCCAGCAGCCAACCGGGACAGGGCCCCTACGAGCAGTACTTC
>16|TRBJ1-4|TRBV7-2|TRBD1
CASSLDPGTGSEKLFF
TGTGCCAGCAGCTTAGACCCCGGGACAGGGTCTGAAAAACTGTTTTTT
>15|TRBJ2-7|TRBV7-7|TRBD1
CASSPGQFSSYEQYF
TGTGCCAGCAGCCCGGGACAGTTTAGCTCCTACGAGCAGTACTTC
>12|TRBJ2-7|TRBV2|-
CASSEAENEQYF
TGTGCCAGCAGTGAAGCGGAGAACGAGCAGTACTTC
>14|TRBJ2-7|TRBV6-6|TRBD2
CASFLGGSPYEQYF
TGTGCCAGCTTCCTGGGGGGGAGCCCCTACGAGCAGTACTTC
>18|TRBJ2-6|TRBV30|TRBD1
CAWDHTGTEKSGANVLTF
TGTGCCTGGGATCATACCGGGACAGAAAAGTCTGGGGCCAACGTCCTGACTTTC
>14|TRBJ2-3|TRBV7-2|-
CASSLAADTDTQYF
TGTGCCAGCAGCTTAGCGGCAGATACAGATACGCAGTATTTT
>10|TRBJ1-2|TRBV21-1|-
CASTGRDYTF
TGTGCCAGCACCGGACGGGACTACACCTTC
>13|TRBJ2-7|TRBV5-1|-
CASSLGRSYEQYF
TGCGCCAGCAGCTTGGGACGGAGCTACGAGCAGTACTTC
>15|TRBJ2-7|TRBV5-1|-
CASRLLPDPSYEQYF
TGCGCCAGCAGGTTACTACCGGATCCCTCCTACGAGCAGTACTTC
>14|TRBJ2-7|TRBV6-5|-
CASSLGQGGYEQYF
TGTGCCAGCAGCCTCGGACAGGGAGGGTACGAGCAGTACTTC
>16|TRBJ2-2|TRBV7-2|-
CASSIGWGLNTGELFF
TGTGCCAGCAGCATAGGGTGGGGGCTAAACACCGGGGAGCTGTTTTTT
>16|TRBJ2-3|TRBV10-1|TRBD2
CASSELAGVGRDTQYF
TGCGCCAGCAGTGAGCTGGCGGGAGTCGGTAGAGATACGCAGTATTTT
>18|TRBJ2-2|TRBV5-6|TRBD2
CASSSTSGRAAGTGELFF
TGTGCCAGCAGCTCGACTAGCGGGAGGGCGGCCGGCACCGGGGAGCTGTTTTTT
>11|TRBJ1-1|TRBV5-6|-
CASSFDRRAFF
TGTGCCAGCAGCTTTGACAGGAGAGCTTTCTTT
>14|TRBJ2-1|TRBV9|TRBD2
CASSGRTSGGEQFF
TGTGCCAGCAGCGGACGGACTAGCGGGGGAGAGCAGTTCTTC
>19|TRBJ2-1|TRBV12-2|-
CASRLWRYYRDRVNNEQFF
TGTGCAAGTCGCTTATGGCGATACTACCGGGACAGGGTCAATAATGAGCAGTTCTTC
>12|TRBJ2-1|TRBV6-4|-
CASSDNNNEQFF
TGTGCCAGCAGTGATAATAACAATGAGCAGTTCTTC
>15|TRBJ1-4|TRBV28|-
CASSSMGQFNEKLFF
TGTGCCAGCAGTTCAATGGGGCAGTTTAATGAAAAACTGTTTTTT
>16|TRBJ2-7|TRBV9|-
CASSPSRQFQHYEQYF
TGTGCCAGCAGCCCCTCCCGACAATTCCAACACTACGAGCAGTACTTC
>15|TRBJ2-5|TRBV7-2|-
CASSLVDRQQETQYF
TGTGCCAGCAGCTTAGTAGACAGACAGCAAGAGACCCAGTACTTC
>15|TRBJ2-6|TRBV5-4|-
CASSLGGVGANVLTF
TGTGCCAGCAGCCTAGGAGGGGTTGGGGCCAACGTCCTGACTTTC
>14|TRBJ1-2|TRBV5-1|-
CASSLDGGDYGYTF
TGCGCCAGCAGCTTGGATGGCGGTGACTATGGCTACACCTTC